Below, 22 T cell receptor beta chains from the same sample are listed, as sequenced in a study of T cells in Graves' hyperthyroidism and ophthalmopathy. Researchers took RNA transcripts and amplified the TCR beta CDR3 regions from them. First-round RT-PCR targeting the TCR CDR3 was performed with the HTBI primer set. In TCRdb, the multiplex PCR reads were re-called with MiXCR into one record per CDR3 protein. The repertoire holds roughly 350,000 distinct CDR3 sequences, with around 13% as singletons. The sequencing sample was made of blood. These TCRs come from a woman aged 30 to 39 with Graves' ophthalmopathy.

This clonotype was seen many times. The rearrangement links TRBV7-2 to TRBJ1-2; D is unresolved. The CDR3 sequence is 14 residues long. With 1 base removed from V and 2 bases from J, the gap between germline ends came to 8 bases. The germline gives CDR1 SGHTA, CDR2 FQGNSA. CDR3 sequence reads: CASSLVERNYGYTF. CDR3 sequence (DNA): TGTGCCAGCAGCTTAGTTGAAAGAAACTATGGCTACACCTTC.

As regards this clonotype: The junction shows a germline mismatch at one end, possibly a read error. The V and J genes are TRBV11-2 and TRBJ1-1, with 10 nucleotides matching TRBD1. The germline V gene encodes CDR1 SGHAT and CDR2 FQNNGV. The CDR3 consists of 16 residues. As DNA, the CDR3 is TGTGCCAGCAGCTCCGGGACAGGGGCCTGGGGCACTGAAGCTTCCTTT. Its protein is CASSSGTGAWGTEASF.

This clonotype has a count of ten or more. The chain uses TRBV28 and TRBJ1-1; the match to TRBD1 covers 7 bases. Germline CDR1 is MDHEN and CDR2 is SYDVKM. V shed 6 bases, J shed 2 bases, and the junction held 6 bases outside the gene matches. The CDR3 covers 14 residues. CDR3 sequence: CASRLDRFNTEAFF. CDR3 DNA sequence: TGTGCCAGCAGGTTGGACAGGTTCAACACTGAAGCTTTCTTT.

This clonotype has more than one count but fewer than ten. This may come from a read error, since a much larger clone is one base off. The rearrangement uses TRBV11-2 and TRBJ1-5; 11 bases are shared with TRBD1. The germline CDR1 and CDR2 sequences are SGHAT and FQNNGV. The length of the CDR3 is 14 residues. The CDR3 loop is CASSWDRGNRPQHF. In nucleotides, the CDR3 is TGTGCCAGCAGCTGGGACAGGGGGAATCGGCCCCAGCATTTT.

This clonotype was observed a few times. The rearrangement uses TRBV10-3 and TRBJ2-3, with D possibly TRBD1 on 5 matching bases. In germline, CDR1 is ENHRY, CDR2 SYGVKD. V was cut by 9 bases and J by 4 bases, with 8 bases left in between. The CDR3 has 11 residues. CDR3 sequence: CAMGPPDTQYF. The CDR3, as DNA: TGTGCCATGGGGCCACCAGATACGCAGTATTTT.

This clonotype was picked up many times. The chain links TRBV30 to TRBJ2-5; D is ambiguous. Germline V gene lookup returns CDR1 GTSNPN and CDR2 SVGIG (reference sequence). Trimming pared 2 bases from V and 1 base from J, leaving 5 bases between. The CDR3 runs 12 residues. The CDR3 reads CAWSLFQETQYF. For the CDR3, the DNA is TGTGCCTGGAGTCTATTCCAAGAGACCCAGTACTTC.

This clonotype has ten or more counts. The chain's CDR3 is CSAEAGNTEAFF. The DNA of the CDR3 is TGCAGTGCGGAGGCGGGGAACACTGAAGCTTTCTTT. The chain uses TRBV20-1 and TRBJ1-1; D gene unclear. Germline CDR1 is DFQATT and CDR2 is SNEGSKA (reference sequence). Trimming shortened V by 6 bases and J by 1 base, and 9 bases separated the two germline ends. The CDR3 contains 12 residues.

J is TRBJ2-7 and V is TRBV25-1, with TRBD1 matching over 9 bases. The germline V gene has CDR1 MGHDK and CDR2 SYGVNS. The CDR3 runs to 15 residues. Trimming took 5 bases from V and 5 from J; bases not matched to a gene: 10. This CDR3 reads CASSPIRDRENEQYF. CDR3 bases: TGTGCCAGCAGTCCAATCCGGGACAGGGAGAACGAGCAGTACTTC.

This clonotype was counted between two and nine times. The rearrangement joins TRBV6-1 to TRBJ2-2, with D perhaps matching TRBD2 (6 bases). CDR1 and CDR2 (germline): MNHNS, SASEGT. The CDR3 is 18 residues long. Trimming left V 7 bases short and J 6 bases short, with 27 bases between. The CDR3 coding sequence is TGTGCCAGCACCAAAGGGCGTCGAGGGCTAGCGCTCCCCGGGGAGCTGTTTTTT. It codes for CASTKGRRGLALPGELFF.

This clonotype was observed a handful of times. This chain joins TRBV7-9 and TRBJ2-2; TRBD1 is a possible D gene (6 bases). Trimming took 5 bases from V and 7 from J, leaving 17 bases between them. The CDR3 is 15 residues long. Germline V lookup: CDR1 SEHNR, CDR2 FQNEAQ (reference sequence). In DNA form, the CDR3 reads TGTGCCAGCAGCGGTCGACGTCAGGGGATCGGGGAGCTGTTTTTT. Its protein product is CASSGRRQGIGELFF.

This clonotype was recorded at least ten times. In DNA form, the CDR3 reads TGTGCCAGCAGTCCCCCCGCCAGGGCCCCCTACACAGATACGCAGTATTTT. This codes for CASSPPARAPYTDTQYF. The chain uses TRBV12-3 or TRBV12-4 and TRBJ2-3; a possible D gene is TRBD1 (5 bases). Trimming removed 5 bases at V and 2 bases at J, with 20 bases between. This CDR3 region has 17 residues.

This clonotype was detected ten times or more. The genes are TRBV12-3 or TRBV12-4 and TRBJ1-2; D remains ambiguous. CDR3 length: 12 amino acids. The V gene lost 3 bases and the J gene lost 4 bases, with 6 bases spanning the gap. Here the CDR3 reads CASSLGSYGYTF. The CDR3, as DNA: TGTGCCAGCAGTTTGGGAAGCTATGGCTACACCTTC.

At least ten counts were recorded for this clonotype. This chain connects TRBV2 to TRBJ2-1, with 10 bases aligning to TRBD2. The germline V gene encodes CDR1 SNHLY and CDR2 FYNNEI. With 4 bases clipped from V and 4 bases from J, the junction kept 19 bases outside the gene matches. CDR3 size: 20 residues. The CDR3 DNA reads TGTGCCAGCAGTGGGTATGGGCTAGCGGGGGCAGCTACAAATTACAATGAGCAGTTCTTC. Translated, it gives CASSGYGLAGAATNYNEQFF.

On this clonotype: Possible read error: a much larger clone is one base away. The CDR3 DNA is TGTGCTAGCAGCCTGGGACTAGCGCCCGGGGAGCTGTCTTTT. Translated: CASSLGLAPGELSF. J is TRBJ2-2 and V is TRBV7-7, with 10 bases identical to TRBD2. The CDR3 is 14 amino acids. Germline V gene data show CDR1 as SSHAT and CDR2 as FNYEAQ (reference sequence).

This clonotype was recorded at least ten times. V usage is TRBV5-1 and J usage is TRBJ2-1; the D is unclear. The germline CDR1 and CDR2 sequences are SGHRS and YFSETQ. The V gene lost 4 bases and the J gene lost 5 bases, with 10 bases spanning the gap. The CDR3 has 13 amino acids. The CDR3 DNA reads TGCGCCAGCAGCCAAGGGTGGAACAATGAGCAGTTCTTC. It translates to CASSQGWNNEQFF.

This clonotype was detected ten times or more. Written as DNA, the CDR3 is TGCAGTGCTCGAGGACAGGAGGGGTACCAAGAGACCCAGTACTTC. The encoded protein is CSARGQEGYQETQYF. This rearrangement joins TRBV20-1 to TRBJ2-5; D is possibly TRBD1 (7 bases). There are 15 residues in the CDR3. Looked up from germline, CDR1 is DFQATT and CDR2 is SNEGSKA (reference sequence). V shed 5 bases and J shed 0 bases, with 16 bases lying between them.

This clonotype was detected ten times or more. The chain uses TRBV6-1 and TRBJ2-6; D remains unclear. Germline CDR1 reads MNHNS; CDR2 reads SASEGT. V was cut by 8 bases and J by 0 bases, with 8 bases left in between. This CDR3 has 14 residues. CDR3 loop: CASGVISGANVLTF. The CDR3 region has the DNA TGTGCCAGCGGGGTCATCTCTGGGGCCAACGTCCTGACTTTC.

The rearrangement uses TRBV6-4 and TRBJ1-5, with 9 bases fitting TRBD1. The germline gives CDR1 MRHNA, CDR2 SNTAGT. The CDR3 runs 18 residues. V lost 0 bases to trimming and J lost 2 bases; unmatched junction nucleotides: 8. CDR3 sequence (DNA): TGTGCCAGCAGTGACTCAATTGGACAGGGGATGGGCAATCAGCCCCAGCATTTT. It is translated as CASSDSIGQGMGNQPQHF.

Concerning this clonotype itself: A read error may be the cause here, since a much bigger clone is one base away. The chain links TRBV20-1 to TRBJ1-3; no firm D call. This CDR3 region has 14 residues. CDR1 DFQATT and CDR2 SNEGSKA come from the germline V gene (reference sequence). The CDR3 bases are TGCAGTGCTATCAATCCTTACTCTGGAAACACCATAAATTTT. Protein product: CSAINPYSGNTINF.

The chain links TRBV4-2 to TRBJ1-5; D remains unclear. Germline CDR1 is LGHNA and CDR2 is YNFKEQ. The V end lost 2 bases, the J end lost 4 bases, and 12 bases lay between the germline ends. CDR3 length: 15 residues. The CDR3 here is CASSQPWQDNQPQHF. The CDR3 DNA is TGTGCCAGCAGCCAACCTTGGCAAGATAATCAGCCCCAGCATTTT.

This clonotype was seen at least ten times. The V call is TRBV7-8, the J call TRBJ2-1, with 9 nucleotides matching TRBD2. Germline assignment: CDR1 SGHVS and CDR2 FQNEAQ. This CDR3 spans 15 amino acids. Unmatched junction bases numbered 9, after V lost 5 bases and J lost 7 bases. Written as DNA, the CDR3 is TGTGCCAGCAGCGAAAAGGGACTAGCAGAGAATGAGCAGTTCTTC. Translation: CASSEKGLAENEQFF. Supplemented by reference TRBV7-8 and TRBJ2-1, the full variable domain reads GAGVSQSPRYKVAKRGQDVALRCDPISGHVSLFWYQQALGQGPEFLTYFQNEAQLDKSGLPSDRFFAERPEGSVSTLKIQRTQQEDSAVYLCASSEKGLAENEQFFGPGTRLTVL.

This clonotype was counted between two and nine times. The junction departs from germline at one end; a sequencing error may be responsible. The CDR3 nucleotides are TGTGCCAGCAGTTTACTCTACGAGCAGCACTTC. It codes for CASSLLYEQHF. J is TRBJ2-7 and V is TRBV28; D not resolved. The CDR3 runs 11 residues. Germline V gene lookup returns CDR1 MDHEN and CDR2 SYDVKM.